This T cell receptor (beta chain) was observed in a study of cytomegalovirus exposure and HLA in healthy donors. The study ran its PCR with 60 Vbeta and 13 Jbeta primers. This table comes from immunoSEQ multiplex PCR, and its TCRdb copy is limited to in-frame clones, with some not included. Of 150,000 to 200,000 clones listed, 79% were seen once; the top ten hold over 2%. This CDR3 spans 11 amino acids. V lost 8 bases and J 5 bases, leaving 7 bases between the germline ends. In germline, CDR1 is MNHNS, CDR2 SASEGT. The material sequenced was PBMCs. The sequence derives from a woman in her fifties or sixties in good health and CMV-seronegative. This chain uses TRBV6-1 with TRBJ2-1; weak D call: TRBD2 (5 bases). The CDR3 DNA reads TGTGCCAGCCGGGAAAACAATGAGCAGTTCTTC. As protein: CASRENNEQFF.